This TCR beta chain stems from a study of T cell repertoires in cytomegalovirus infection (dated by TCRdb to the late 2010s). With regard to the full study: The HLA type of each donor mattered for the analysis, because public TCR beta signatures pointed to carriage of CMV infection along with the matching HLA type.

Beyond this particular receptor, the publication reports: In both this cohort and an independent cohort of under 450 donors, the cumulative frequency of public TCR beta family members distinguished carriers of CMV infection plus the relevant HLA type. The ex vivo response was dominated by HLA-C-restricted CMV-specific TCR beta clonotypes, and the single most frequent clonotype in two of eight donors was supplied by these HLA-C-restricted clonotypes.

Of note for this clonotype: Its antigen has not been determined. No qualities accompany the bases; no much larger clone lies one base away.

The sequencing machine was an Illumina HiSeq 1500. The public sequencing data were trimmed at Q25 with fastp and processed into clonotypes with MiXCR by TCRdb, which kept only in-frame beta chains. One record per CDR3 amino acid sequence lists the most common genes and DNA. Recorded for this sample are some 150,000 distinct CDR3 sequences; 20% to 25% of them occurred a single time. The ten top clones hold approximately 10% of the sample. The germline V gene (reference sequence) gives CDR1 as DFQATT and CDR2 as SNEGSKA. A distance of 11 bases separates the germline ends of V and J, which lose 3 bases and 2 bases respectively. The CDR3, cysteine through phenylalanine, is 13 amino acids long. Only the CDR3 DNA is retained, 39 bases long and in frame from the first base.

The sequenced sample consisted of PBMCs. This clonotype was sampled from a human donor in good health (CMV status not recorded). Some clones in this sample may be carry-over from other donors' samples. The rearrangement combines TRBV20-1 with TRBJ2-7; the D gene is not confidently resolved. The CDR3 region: CSASRAVTYEQYF. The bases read TGCAGTGCTAGTAGGGCGGTTACCTACGAGCAGTACTTC.